Reported below is one TCR beta chain. The CDR3 extends over 16 amino acids. Germline CDR1 reads SGHTA; CDR2 reads FQGNSA. The trim removed 1 base at V and 6 bases at J, leaving 7 bases unmatched. Researchers ran the PCR with 60 Vbeta and 13 Jbeta primers. Clones were sequenced by immunoSEQ multiplex PCR, and TCRdb holds only the in-frame ones, with some missing. The sample has some 170,000 clones; 81% are singletons. This entry is derived from a study of cytomegalovirus exposure and HLA in healthy donors. The chain combines TRBV7-2 with TRBJ2-7; the match to TRBD2 covers 12 bases. Sequenced material: PBMCs. This receptor was taken from a woman aged 18-35 years in good health and CMV-seropositive. CDR3 protein: CASSLVVSSGGAEQYF. Here the CDR3 DNA reads TGTGCCAGCAGCTTAGTAGTTTCTAGCGGGGGGGCCGAGCAGTACTTC.